A selection of T cell receptor beta chains follows, all from one sample in a study of Graves' ophthalmopathy and Graves' hyperthyroidism. TCRdb independently ran MiXCR on the multiplex PCR reads; one entry per CDR3 protein. The sample has 650,000 to 900,000 distinct CDR3 sequences, 40% seen once. The sample consisted of peripheral blood. All receptors derive from an adult man with Graves' ophthalmopathy. Both conserved end residues are part of each CDR3. Each record gives: D gene, clone size, J gene, V gene, CDR3 protein, CDR3 DNA. The D gene is left open where the match is weak. Size is omitted from some rows. Given values are once, few, many or a class for expanded clones.

D: -
size: once
J: TRBJ2-2
V: TRBV5-4
CDR3: CASSLRPLQGELFF
DNA: TGTGCCAGCAGCTTGAGGCCCCTACAAGGGGAGCTGTTTTTT

D: -
size: -
J: TRBJ1-2
V: TRBV25-1
CDR3: CASSGWTPYGYTF
DNA: TGTGCCAGCAGTGGTTGGACCCCCTATGGCTACACCTTC

D: -
size: -
J: TRBJ1-4
V: TRBV6-5
CDR3: CASSYLVGEKLFF
DNA: TGTGCCAGCAGTTACTTGGTTGGCGAAAAACTGTTTTTT

D: TRBD1
size: -
J: TRBJ1-2
V: TRBV12-3/TRBV12-4
CDR3: CASNPGTGIYGYTF
DNA: TGTGCCAGCAACCCCGGGACAGGGATATATGGCTACACCTTC

D: -
size: -
J: TRBJ2-3
V: TRBV24-1
CDR3: CATSDSTRTDTQYF
DNA: TGTGCCACCAGTGATTCGACCCGCACAGATACGCAGTATTTT

D: TRBD1
size: few
J: TRBJ2-7
V: TRBV7-9
CDR3: CASSPGQAVVYEQYF
DNA: TGTGCCAGCAGCCCCGGACAGGCGGTCGTCTACGAGCAGTACTTC

D: TRBD2
size: many
J: TRBJ2-5
V: TRBV10-2
CDR3: CASSEMLAGGPQETQYF
DNA: TGCGCCAGCAGTGAGATGCTAGCGGGAGGGCCTCAAGAGACCCAGTACTTC

D: -
size: few
J: TRBJ2-2
V: TRBV7-9
CDR3: CASSLGRELFF
DNA: TGTGCCAGCAGCTTAGGCAGGGAGCTGTTTTTT

D: -
size: -
J: TRBJ1-1
V: TRBV20-1
CDR3: CSAYRWENTEAFF
DNA: TGCAGTGCCTACAGGTGGGAAAACACTGAAGCTTTCTTT

D: -
size: -
J: TRBJ2-7
V: TRBV7-6
CDR3: CASSLLGGAVDEQYF
DNA: TGTGCCAGCAGCTTGCTTGGGGGAGCCGTGGACGAGCAGTACTTC

D: -
size: few
J: TRBJ1-1
V: TRBV10-3
CDR3: CASSYTGGKTEAFF
DNA: TGTGCCAGCAGTTACACCGGGGGTAAGACTGAAGCTTTCTTT

D: -
size: once
J: TRBJ2-7
V: TRBV2
CDR3: CASRINDEQYF
DNA: TGTGCCAGCAGGATAAACGACGAGCAGTACTTC

D: -
size: many
J: TRBJ1-4
V: TRBV7-9
CDR3: CASSPVEGLLFF
DNA: TGTGCCAGCAGCCCGGTAGAAGGGTTGTTGTTTTTT

D: -
size: -
J: TRBJ2-7
V: TRBV7-9
CDR3: CASSLSSVHSSYEQYF
DNA: TGTGCCAGCAGCTTATCTAGCGTTCATTCCTCCTACGAGCAGTACTTC

D: -
size: few
J: TRBJ2-7
V: TRBV29-1
CDR3: CSVAVRGNEQYF
DNA: TGCAGCGTTGCCGTCAGGGGTAACGAGCAGTACTTC

D: TRBD2
size: few
J: TRBJ2-5
V: TRBV20-1
CDR3: CSARGRGSGKDQETQYF
DNA: TGCAGTGCTAGGGGGCGGGGTAGCGGGAAGGACCAAGAGACCCAGTACTTC

D: -
size: -
J: TRBJ2-3
V: TRBV10-3
CDR3: CAISESWQGSTDTQYF
DNA: TGTGCCATCAGTGAGTCGTGGCAGGGGTCCACAGATACGCAGTATTTT

D: TRBD2
size: few
J: TRBJ2-2
V: TRBV12-3/TRBV12-4
CDR3: CASTKHFSGSGGWTGELFF
DNA: TGTGCCAGCACCAAACATTTTTCAGGGAGCGGGGGATGGACCGGGGAGCTGTTTTTT

D: -
size: few
J: TRBJ1-3
V: TRBV12-3/TRBV12-4
CDR3: CASSSLAGTGNTIYF
DNA: TGTGCCAGCAGTTCACTCGCAGGGACTGGAAACACCATATATTTT

D: -
size: once
J: TRBJ1-1
V: TRBV29-1
CDR3: CSLSSRGGTEAFF
DNA: TGCAGCTTATCGTCCAGGGGAGGGACTGAAGCTTTCTTT